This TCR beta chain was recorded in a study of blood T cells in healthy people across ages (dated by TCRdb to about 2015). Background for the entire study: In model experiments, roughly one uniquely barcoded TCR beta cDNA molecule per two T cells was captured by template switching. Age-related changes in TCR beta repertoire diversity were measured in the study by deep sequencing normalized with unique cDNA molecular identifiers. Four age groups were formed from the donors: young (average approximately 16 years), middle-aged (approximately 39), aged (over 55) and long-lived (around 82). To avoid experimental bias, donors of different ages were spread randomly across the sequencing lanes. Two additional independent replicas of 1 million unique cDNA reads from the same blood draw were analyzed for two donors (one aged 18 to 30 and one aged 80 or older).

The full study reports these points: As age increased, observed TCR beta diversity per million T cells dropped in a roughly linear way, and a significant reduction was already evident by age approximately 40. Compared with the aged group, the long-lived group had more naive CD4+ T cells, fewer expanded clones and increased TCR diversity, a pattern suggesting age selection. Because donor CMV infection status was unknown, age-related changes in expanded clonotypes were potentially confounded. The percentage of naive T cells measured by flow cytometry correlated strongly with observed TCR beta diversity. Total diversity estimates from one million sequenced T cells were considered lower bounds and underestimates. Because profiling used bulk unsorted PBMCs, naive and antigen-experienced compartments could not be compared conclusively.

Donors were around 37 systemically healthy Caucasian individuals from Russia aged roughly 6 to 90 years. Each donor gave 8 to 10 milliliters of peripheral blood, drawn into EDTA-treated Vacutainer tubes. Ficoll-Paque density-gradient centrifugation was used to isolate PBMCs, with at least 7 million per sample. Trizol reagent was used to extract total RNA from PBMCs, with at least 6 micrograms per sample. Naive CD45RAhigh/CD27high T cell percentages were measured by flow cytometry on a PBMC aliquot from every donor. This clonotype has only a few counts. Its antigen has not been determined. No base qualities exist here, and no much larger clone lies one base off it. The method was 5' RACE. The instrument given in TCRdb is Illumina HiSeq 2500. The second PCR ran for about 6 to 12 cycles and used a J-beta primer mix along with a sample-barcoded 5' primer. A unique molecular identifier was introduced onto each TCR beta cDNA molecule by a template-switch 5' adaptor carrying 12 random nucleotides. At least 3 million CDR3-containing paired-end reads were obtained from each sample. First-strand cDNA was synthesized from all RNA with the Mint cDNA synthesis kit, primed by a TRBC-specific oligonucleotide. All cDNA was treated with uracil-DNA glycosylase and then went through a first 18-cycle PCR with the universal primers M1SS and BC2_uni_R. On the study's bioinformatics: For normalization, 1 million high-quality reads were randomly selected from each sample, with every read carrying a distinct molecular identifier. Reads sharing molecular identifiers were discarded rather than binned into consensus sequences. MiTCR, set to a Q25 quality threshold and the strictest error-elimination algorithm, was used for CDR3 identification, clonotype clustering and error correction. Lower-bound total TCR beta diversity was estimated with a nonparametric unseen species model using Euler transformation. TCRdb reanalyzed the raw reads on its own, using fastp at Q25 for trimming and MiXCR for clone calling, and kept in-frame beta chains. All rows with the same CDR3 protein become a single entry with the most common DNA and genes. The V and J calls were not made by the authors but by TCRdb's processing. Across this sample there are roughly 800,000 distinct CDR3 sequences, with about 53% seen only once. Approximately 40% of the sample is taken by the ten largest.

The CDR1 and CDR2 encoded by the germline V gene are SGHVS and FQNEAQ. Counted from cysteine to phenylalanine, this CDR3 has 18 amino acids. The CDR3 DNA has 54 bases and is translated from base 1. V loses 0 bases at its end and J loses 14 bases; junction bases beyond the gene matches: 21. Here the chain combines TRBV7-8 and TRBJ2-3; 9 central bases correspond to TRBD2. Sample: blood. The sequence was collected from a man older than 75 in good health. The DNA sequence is TGTGCCAGCAGCTTAGCGGTAGCGGGAGCGTTTAAGAACAGATACGCGTATTTT. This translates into CASSLAVAGAFKNRYAYF. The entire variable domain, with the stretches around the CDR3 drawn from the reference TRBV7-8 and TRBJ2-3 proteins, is GAGVSQSPRYKVAKRGQDVALRCDPISGHVSLFWYQQALGQGPEFLTYFQNEAQLDKSGLPSDRFFAERPEGSVSTLKIQRTQQEDSAVYLCASSLAVAGAFKNRYAYFGPGTRLTVL.